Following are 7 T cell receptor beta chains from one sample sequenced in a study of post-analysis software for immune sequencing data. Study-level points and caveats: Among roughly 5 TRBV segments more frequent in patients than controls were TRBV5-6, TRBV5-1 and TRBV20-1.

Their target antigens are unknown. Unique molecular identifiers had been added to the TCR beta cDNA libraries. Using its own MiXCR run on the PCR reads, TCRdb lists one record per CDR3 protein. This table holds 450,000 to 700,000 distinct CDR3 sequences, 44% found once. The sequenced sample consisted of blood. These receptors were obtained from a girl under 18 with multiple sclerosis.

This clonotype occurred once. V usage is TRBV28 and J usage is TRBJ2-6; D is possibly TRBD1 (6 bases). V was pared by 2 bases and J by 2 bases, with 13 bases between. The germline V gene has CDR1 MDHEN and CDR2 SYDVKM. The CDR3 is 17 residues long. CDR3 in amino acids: CASSLMSGQTGANVLTF. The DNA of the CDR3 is TGTGCCAGCAGTTTAATGTCCGGACAGACTGGGGCCAACGTCCTGACTTTC.

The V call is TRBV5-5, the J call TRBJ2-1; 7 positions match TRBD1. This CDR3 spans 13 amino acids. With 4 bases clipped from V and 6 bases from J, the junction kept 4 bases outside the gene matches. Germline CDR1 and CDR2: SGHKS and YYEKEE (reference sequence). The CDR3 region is CASSLGQRNEQFF. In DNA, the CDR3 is TGTGCCAGCAGCCTGGGACAGCGCAATGAGCAGTTCTTC.

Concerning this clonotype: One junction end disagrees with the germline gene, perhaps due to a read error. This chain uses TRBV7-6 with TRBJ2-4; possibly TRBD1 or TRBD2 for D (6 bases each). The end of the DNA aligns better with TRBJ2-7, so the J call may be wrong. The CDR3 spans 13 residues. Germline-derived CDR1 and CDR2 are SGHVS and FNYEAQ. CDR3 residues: CVSSSPGALEQYF. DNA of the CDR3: TGTGTCAGCAGCTCCCCGGGGGCGCTCGAGCAGTACTTC.

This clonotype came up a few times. In DNA, the CDR3 is TGCGCCAGCAGCCAAGGGTCTAGGGCACTAGCGGGAGACTACGAGCAGTACTTC. Protein product: CASSQGSRALAGDYEQYF. The chain carries TRBV4-1 and TRBJ2-7; 11 nucleotides align to TRBD2. Germline V gives CDR1 MGHRA, CDR2 YSYEKL. With 1 base clipped from V and 3 bases from J, the junction kept 11 bases outside the gene matches. The CDR3 runs to 18 residues.

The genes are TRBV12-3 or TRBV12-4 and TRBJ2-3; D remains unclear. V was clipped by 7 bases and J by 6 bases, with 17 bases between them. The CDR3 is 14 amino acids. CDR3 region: CASTPRQIGDTQYF. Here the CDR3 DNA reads TGTGCCAGCACTCCCAGGCAGATCGGCGATACGCAGTATTTT.

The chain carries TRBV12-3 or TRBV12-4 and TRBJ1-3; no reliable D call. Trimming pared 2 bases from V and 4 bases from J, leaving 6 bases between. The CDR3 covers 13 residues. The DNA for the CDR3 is TGTGCCAGCAGTTTAAAAGGGGGAAACACCATATATTTT. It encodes CASSLKGGNTIYF.

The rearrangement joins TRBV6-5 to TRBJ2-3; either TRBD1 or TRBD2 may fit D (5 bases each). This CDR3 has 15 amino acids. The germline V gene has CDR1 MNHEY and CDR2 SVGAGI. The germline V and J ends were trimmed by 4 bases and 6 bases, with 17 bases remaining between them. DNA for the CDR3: TGTGCCAGCAGTTTCTACGGGGCTCTCGGCGATACGCAGTATTTT. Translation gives CASSFYGALGDTQYF.